This TCR beta chain is from a study of blood T cell repertoires in COVID-19 (dated by TCRdb to the early 2020s). About the investigation overall: Samples covering the acute and convalescent phases of COVID-19 were provided by collaborators in the United States, Italy and Spain. The material from the prospective study consisted of cDNA or gDNA derived from T cells, B-cell-depleted T cells, or PBMCs. The dataset comprised deeply sampled blood TCRbeta repertoires from subjects exposed to, actively infected with, or recovered from COVID-19. A freely available public database, intended as a resource for researchers studying the immune response to SARS-CoV-2, is where the repertoires were released. Samples were obtained from the ongoing ImmuneRACE study (first 160 participants) and from over a thousand subjects provided by 6 global collaborators. A de-identified subject ID, COVID-19 status, age in years and sex were almost always included in the sample metadata. HLA class I and class II types, where available, came from metadata supplied by the sample provider rather than from assay-based typing.

Points on this clone: There is no known antigen for this receptor. No much larger clone is present one base from it, and per-base qualities are unavailable.

Collaborating institutions collected whole blood in K2EDTA tubes following their own protocols. Collaborator samples were shipped for TCRbeta analysis as frozen whole blood, isolated PBMCs, or DNA extracted from either sample type. TCRbeta CDR3 regions were amplified from genomic DNA using the immunoSEQ Assay, a bias-controlled multiplex PCR. The paper's data handling went like this. Nucleated cell counts per sample were estimated from amplification of reference gene primers within the assay. To quantify the absolute abundance of each unique TCRbeta CDR3 rearrangement, sequence reads were collapsed and filtered. Productive Simpson clonality was computed per sample as the square root of Simpson's diversity index over productive rearrangements. In TCRdb, the immuneACCESS table is reduced to in-frame sequences with V and J assigned. These tables do not hold every clone; where another copy was compared, an unresolved V gene accounts for under half, and the others remain unexplained. Clonal size and the V and J genes are those of that table, whereas D and trimming came from the DNA. Recorded for this sample are roughly 30,000 clones; under 85% of them occurred a single time. Under 55% of the sample goes to the ten largest clones.

Broad study findings and their caveats: The amount of clinical and demographic metadata varied by source and participant and was provided uncurated.

For CDR1 and CDR2, the germline V gene lists SQVTM and ANQGSEA. V is cut by 7 bases and J by 2 bases, and the space between the germline ends is 7 bases. Inclusive of the bounding cysteine and phenylalanine, the CDR3 is 11 residues long. Just CDR3 DNA is preserved here, 33 bases in frame from base 1. The sequenced sample consisted of peripheral blood. Recombination linked TRBV29-1 to TRBJ2-3; no confident D gene assignment can be made. This TCR was sampled from an elderly woman with acute or convalescent COVID-19. Here the CDR3 is given as CSALVTDTQYF. The DNA reads as follows: TGCAGCGCCCTAGTCACAGATACGCAGTATTTT.